This TCR beta chain was sequenced in a study of shared clonotypes between healthy human individuals. For the study at large: Sampling drew on donors who were a couple of women and three men aged 18 to 49.

A single count supports this clone. The CDR3 covers 13 residues. V lost 1 base to trimming and J lost 9 bases; unmatched junction nucleotides: 2. CDR1 is SEHNR, CDR2 FQNEAQ, per germline (reference sequence). Deep level was the assay's run setting. Researchers divided each subset's genomic DNA evenly across several immunoSEQ plates. TCRdb keeps only in-frame clones here, not all; method: immunoSEQ multiplex PCR. The table includes roughly 500,000 clones, roughly 83% detected once. The TCR originated in a woman in her thirties or forties in good health. Some clones in this sample may be carry-over from other donors' samples. The chain joins TRBV7-9 to TRBJ2-1; 8 positions match TRBD2. The sequencing sample was made of PBMCs. The CDR3 bases are TGTGCCAGCAGCTTAGGGCTAGCGGGTGAGCAGTTCTTC. It encodes CASSLGLAGEQFF.